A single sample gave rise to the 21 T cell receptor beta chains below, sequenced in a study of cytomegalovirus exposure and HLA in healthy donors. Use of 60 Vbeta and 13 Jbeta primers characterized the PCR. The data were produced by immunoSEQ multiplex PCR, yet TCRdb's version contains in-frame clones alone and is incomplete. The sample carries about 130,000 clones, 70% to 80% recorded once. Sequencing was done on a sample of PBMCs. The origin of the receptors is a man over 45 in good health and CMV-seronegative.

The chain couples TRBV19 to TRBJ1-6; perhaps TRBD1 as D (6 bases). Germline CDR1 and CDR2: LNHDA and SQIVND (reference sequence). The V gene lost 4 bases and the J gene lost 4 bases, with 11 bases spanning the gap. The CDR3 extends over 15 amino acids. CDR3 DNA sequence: TGTGCCAGTAGTACCTCCGGGACATATAATTCACCCCTCCACTTT. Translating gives CASSTSGTYNSPLHF.

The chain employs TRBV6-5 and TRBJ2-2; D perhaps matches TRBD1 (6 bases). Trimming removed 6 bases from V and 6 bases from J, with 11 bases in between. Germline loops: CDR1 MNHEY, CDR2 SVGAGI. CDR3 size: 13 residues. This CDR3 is CASRQGAAGELFF. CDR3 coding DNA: TGTGCCAGCAGACAGGGAGCCGCCGGGGAGCTGTTTTTT.

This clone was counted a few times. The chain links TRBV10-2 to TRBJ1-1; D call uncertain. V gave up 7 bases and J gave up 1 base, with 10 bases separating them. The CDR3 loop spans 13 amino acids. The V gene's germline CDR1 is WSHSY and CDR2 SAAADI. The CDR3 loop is CASKVGANTEAFF. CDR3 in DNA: TGCGCCAGCAAGGTTGGAGCGAACACTGAAGCTTTCTTT.

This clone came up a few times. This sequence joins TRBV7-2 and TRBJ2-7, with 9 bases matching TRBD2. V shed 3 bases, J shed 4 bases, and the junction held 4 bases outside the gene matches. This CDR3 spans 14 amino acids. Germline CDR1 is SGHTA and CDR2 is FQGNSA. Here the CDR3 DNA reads TGTGCCAGCAGCTTTAGCGGGAGAAGGTACGAGCAGTACTTC. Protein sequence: CASSFSGRRYEQYF.

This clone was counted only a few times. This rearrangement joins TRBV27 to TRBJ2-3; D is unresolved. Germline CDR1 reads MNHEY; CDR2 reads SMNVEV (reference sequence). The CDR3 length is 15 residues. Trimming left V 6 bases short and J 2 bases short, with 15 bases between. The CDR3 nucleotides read TGTGCCAGCAGGGCTAACCGGAGATACACAGATACGCAGTATTTT. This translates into CASRANRRYTDTQYF.

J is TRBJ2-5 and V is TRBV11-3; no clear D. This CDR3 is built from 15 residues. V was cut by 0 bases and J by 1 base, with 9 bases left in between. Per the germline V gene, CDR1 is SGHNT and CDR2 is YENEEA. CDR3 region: CASSLDRATQETQYF. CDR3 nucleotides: TGTGCCAGCAGCTTAGATCGAGCGACCCAAGAGACCCAGTACTTC.

The CDR3 is CASSLGGTANTEAFF. CDR3 sequence (DNA): TGCGCCAGCAGCTTGGGCGGGACAGCGAACACTGAAGCTTTCTTT. V usage is TRBV5-1 and J usage is TRBJ1-1; 7 bases line up with TRBD1. V shed 0 bases, J shed 1 base, and the junction held 3 bases outside the gene matches. In germline, CDR1 is SGHRS, CDR2 YFSETQ. CDR3 size: 15 residues.

The CDR3 here is CSAGQGMSGANVLTF. The CDR3 DNA reads as TGCAGCGCTGGACAGGGGATGAGTGGGGCCAACGTCCTGACTTTC. J is TRBJ2-6 and V is TRBV29-1; 9 bases fit TRBD1. V dropped 7 bases and J dropped 3; count of bases not matched to a gene: 7. Germline CDR1 SQVTM, CDR2 ANQGSEA. This CDR3 is 15 amino acids long.

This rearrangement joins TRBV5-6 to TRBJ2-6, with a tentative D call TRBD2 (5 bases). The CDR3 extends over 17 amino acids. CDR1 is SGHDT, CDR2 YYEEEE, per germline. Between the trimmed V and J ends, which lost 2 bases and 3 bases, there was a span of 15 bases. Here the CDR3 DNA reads TGTGCCAGCAGCTTAGAGCCTACGGGAATTGGGGCCAACGTCCTGACTTTC. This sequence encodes CASSLEPTGIGANVLTF.

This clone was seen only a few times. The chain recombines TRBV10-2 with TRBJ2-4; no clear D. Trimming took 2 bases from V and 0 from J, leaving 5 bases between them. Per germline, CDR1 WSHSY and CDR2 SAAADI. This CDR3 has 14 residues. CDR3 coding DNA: TGCGCCAGCAGTGAGCGTCTAGCCAAAAACATTCAGTACTTC. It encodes CASSERLAKNIQYF.

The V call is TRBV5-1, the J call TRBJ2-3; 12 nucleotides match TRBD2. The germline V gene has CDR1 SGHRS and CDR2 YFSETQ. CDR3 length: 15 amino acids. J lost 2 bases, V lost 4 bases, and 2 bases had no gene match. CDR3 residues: CASSLAGGDTDTQYF. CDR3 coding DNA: TGCGCCAGCAGCCTAGCGGGAGGGGACACAGATACGCAGTATTTT. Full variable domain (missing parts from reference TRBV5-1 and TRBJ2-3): KAGVTQTPRYLIKTRGQQVTLSCSPISGHRSVSWYQQTPGQGLQFLFEYFSETQRNKGNFPGRFSGRQFSNSRSEMNVSTLELGDSALYLCASSLAGGDTDTQYFGPGTRLTVL.

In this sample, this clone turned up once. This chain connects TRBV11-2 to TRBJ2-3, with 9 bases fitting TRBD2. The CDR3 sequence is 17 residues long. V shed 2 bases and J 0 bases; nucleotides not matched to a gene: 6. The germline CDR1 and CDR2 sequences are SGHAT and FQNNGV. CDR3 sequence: CASSLLSLAGSTDTQYF. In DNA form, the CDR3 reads TGTGCCAGCAGCTTATTATCACTAGCGGGTAGCACAGATACGCAGTATTTT.

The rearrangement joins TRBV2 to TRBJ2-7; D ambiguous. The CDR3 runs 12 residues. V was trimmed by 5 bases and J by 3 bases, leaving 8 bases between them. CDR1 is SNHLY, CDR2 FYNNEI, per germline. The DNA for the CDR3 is TGTGCCAGCAGTCGAGAGAGCTACGAGCAGTACTTC. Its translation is CASSRESYEQYF.

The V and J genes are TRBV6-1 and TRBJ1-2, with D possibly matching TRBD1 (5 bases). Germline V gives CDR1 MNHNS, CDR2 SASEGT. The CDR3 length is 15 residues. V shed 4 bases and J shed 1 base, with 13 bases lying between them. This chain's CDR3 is CASSVGGANNYGYTF. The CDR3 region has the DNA TGTGCCAGCAGTGTCGGGGGAGCTAATAACTATGGCTACACCTTC.

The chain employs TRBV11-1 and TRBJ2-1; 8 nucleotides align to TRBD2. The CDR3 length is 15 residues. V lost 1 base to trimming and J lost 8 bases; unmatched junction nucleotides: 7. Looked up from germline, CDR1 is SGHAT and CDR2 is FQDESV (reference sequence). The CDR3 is CASSLDAGGGYEQFF. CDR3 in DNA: TGTGCCAGCAGCTTAGACGCGGGGGGAGGGTATGAGCAGTTCTTC.

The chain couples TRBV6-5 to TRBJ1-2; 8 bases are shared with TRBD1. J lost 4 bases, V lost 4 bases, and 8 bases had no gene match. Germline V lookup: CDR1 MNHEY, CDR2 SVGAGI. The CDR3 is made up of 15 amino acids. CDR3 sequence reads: CASSFVQGGGYGYTF. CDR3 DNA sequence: TGTGCCAGCAGTTTTGTACAGGGGGGGGGCTATGGCTACACCTTC.

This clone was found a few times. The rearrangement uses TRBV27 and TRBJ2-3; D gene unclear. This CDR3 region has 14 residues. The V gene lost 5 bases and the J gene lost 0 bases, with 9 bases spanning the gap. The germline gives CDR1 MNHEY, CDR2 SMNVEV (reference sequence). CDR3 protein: CASSPTLSTDTQYF. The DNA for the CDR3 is TGTGCCAGCAGTCCTACGCTTAGCACAGATACGCAGTATTTT.

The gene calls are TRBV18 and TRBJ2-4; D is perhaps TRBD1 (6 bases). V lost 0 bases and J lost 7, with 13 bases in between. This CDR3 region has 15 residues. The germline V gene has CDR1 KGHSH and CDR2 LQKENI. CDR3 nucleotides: TGTGCCAGCTCACCACCGGTAGGGGGTTCGAACATTCAGTACTTC. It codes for CASSPPVGGSNIQYF. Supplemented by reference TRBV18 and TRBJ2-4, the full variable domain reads NAGVMQNPRHLVRRRGQEARLRCSPMKGHSHVYWYRQLPEEGLKFMVYLQKENIIDESGMPKERFSAEFPKEGPSILRIQQVVRGDSAAYFCASSPPVGGSNIQYFGAGTRLSVL.

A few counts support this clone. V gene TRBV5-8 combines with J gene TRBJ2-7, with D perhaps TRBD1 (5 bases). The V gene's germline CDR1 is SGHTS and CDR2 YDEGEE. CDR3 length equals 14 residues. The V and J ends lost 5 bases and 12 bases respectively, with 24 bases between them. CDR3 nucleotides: TGTGCCAGCAGATTTACCGGCAGGGCCGACGTTTCGTACTTC. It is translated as CASRFTGRADVSYF.

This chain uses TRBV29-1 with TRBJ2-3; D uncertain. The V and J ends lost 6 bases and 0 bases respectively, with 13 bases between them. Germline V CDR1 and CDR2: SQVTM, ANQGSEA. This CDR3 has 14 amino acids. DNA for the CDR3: TGCAGCGTCAACTCACCCTACAGCACAGATACGCAGTATTTT. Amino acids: CSVNSPYSTDTQYF.

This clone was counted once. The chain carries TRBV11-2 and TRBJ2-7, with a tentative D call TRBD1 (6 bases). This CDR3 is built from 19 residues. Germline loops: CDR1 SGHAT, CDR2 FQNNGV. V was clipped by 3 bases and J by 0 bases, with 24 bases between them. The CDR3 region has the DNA TGTGCCAGCAGCTTTACTAGTTCGAAGTCCTGGGACAACTCCTACGAGCAGTACTTC. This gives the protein CASSFTSSKSWDNSYEQYF. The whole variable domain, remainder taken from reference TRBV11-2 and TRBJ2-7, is EAGVAQSPRYKIIEKRQSVAFWCNPISGHATLYWYQQILGQGPKLLIQFQNNGVVDDSQLPKDRFSAERLKGVDSTLKIQPAKLEDSAVYLCASSFTSSKSWDNSYEQYFGPGTRLTVT.